The T cell receptor beta chain under discussion was sequenced for a study of T cell responses to AZD1222 COVID-19 vaccine. Study-wide findings and caveats: No day 14 peak samples; only post-peak repertoires were characterized. Just 5 to 7 people given AZD1222 tested seropositive at baseline. Regions left unmutated in variants are reportedly the target of nearly half of spike-specific TCRs.

CDR1 is SGHVS, CDR2 FQNEAQ, per germline. This CDR3 spans 15 amino acids. V trimming: 5 bases; J trimming: 3 bases; junction bases outside the gene matches: 8. Details on this clone: No antigen is known for it.

The protocol was immunoSEQ multiplex PCR, while the TCRdb copy is restricted to in-frame clones and leaves out a portion. The repertoire holds about 180,000 clones, around 88% seen once, with roughly 11% in the top ten. It was second doses at about 4 or about 12 weeks that were pooled. This chain joins TRBV7-8 and TRBJ1-2, with TRBD1 matching 8 bases. The source of this sequence is an adult who received the AZD1222 COVID-19 vaccine. The sample consisted of peripheral blood, taken 28 days after the second AZD1222 dose. In nucleotides, the CDR3 is TGTGCCAGCAGCCCGGACAGGGAACATCACTATGGCTACACCTTC. It is translated as CASSPDREHHYGYTF.